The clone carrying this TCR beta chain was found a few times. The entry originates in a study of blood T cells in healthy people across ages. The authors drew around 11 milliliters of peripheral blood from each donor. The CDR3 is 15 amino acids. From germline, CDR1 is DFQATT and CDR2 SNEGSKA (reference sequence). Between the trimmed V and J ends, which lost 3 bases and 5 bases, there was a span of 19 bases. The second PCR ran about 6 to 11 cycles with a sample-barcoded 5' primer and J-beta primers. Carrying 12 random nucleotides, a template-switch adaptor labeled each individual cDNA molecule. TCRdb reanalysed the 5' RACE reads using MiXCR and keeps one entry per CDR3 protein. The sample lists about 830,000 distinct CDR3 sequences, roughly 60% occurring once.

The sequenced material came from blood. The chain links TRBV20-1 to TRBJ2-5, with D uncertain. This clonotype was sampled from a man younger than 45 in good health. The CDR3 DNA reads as TGCAGTGCTAGGCGAAGGCGAGGTGGCTTGGAGACCCAGTACTTC. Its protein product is CSARRRRGGLETQYF.